This is a list of T cell receptor beta chains from one sample in a study of blood T cell repertoires in COVID-19. This table comes from immunoSEQ multiplex PCR, and its TCRdb copy is limited to in-frame clones, with some not included. The repertoire includes roughly 84,000 clones, approximately 80% of them detected once, and about 14% sits in the top ten. Sequences were obtained from peripheral blood. All receptors derive from an elderly woman with acute or convalescent COVID-19. Both conserved end residues are part of each CDR3. Fields, in order: J gene, V gene, D gene, clone size, CDR3 DNA, CDR3 protein. D genes are given only for firm matches. Size is stated for part of the rows, as once, few or many counts, or as a class when the clone is expanded.

>TRBJ2-1|TRBV24-1|-|-
TGTGCCACCAGTGACGGGGGATCCGGTAGTAGTAATGAGCAGTTCTTC
CATSDGGSGSSNEQFF
>TRBJ2-2|TRBV5-4|TRBD2|-
TGTGCCAGCAGCTTGTCCGGCGGGGGGGGAACCGGGGAGCTGTTTTTT
CASSLSGGGGTGELFF
>TRBJ1-2|TRBV3-1/TRBV3-2|TRBD1|-
TGTGCCAGCAGCCTCGGGACAGAACCCTATGGCTACACCTTC
CASSLGTEPYGYTF
>TRBJ2-5|TRBV29-1|TRBD1|-
TGCAGCCTAGGACAGGGGCAAGAGACCCAGTACTTC
CSLGQGQETQYF
>TRBJ2-1|TRBV7-8|-|-
TGTGCCAGCAGCGTAGGACAGCGGGGCAATGAGCAGTTCTTC
CASSVGQRGNEQFF
>TRBJ1-3|TRBV19|TRBD1|-
TGTGCCAGTAGCGGTGCAGGGGGCAAGGGAAACACCATATATTTT
CASSGAGGKGNTIYF
>TRBJ2-7|TRBV7-9|TRBD2|-
TGTGCCAGCAGCCAACCGGGACTAGCGGACTACGAGCAGTACTTC
CASSQPGLADYEQYF
>TRBJ1-5|TRBV5-4|TRBD1|-
TGTGCCAGCAGCCGGACAGGGTCTGGGCCCCAGCATTTT
CASSRTGSGPQHF
>TRBJ2-3|TRBV7-2|-|-
TGTGCCAGCAGCTCGACAGGATCCACAGATACGCAGTATTTT
CASSSTGSTDTQYF
>TRBJ1-2|TRBV5-4|TRBD1|few
TGTGCCAGCGGGACACAGGGGGGGTTTGACTATGGCTACACCTTC
CASGTQGGFDYGYTF
>TRBJ2-1|TRBV11-2|TRBD2|-
TGTGCCAGCAGCCCACGCCTAGCGGCAAACTACAATGAGCAGTTCTTC
CASSPRLAANYNEQFF
>TRBJ1-2|TRBV24-1|TRBD1|-
TGTGCCACCAGTGATCCCGGACAGGGGGAGTGGGGCTACACCTTC
CATSDPGQGEWGYTF
>TRBJ1-2|TRBV6-5|TRBD1|once
TGTGCCAGCGGGTTGGGGACAGGGGCGGGTGGCTACACCTTC
CASGLGTGAGGYTF
>TRBJ2-5|TRBV11-2|-|few
TGTGCCAGCAGCTTAGCCCGGGTAGCGGAGACCCAGTACTTC
CASSLARVAETQYF
>TRBJ1-5|TRBV12-3/TRBV12-4|-|-
TGTGCCAGCACCAGGGGACACCAGCCCCAGCATTTT
CASTRGHQPQHF
>TRBJ2-7|TRBV19|-|-
TGTGCCAGTAACGGCGGCTACGAGCAGTACTTC
CASNGGYEQYF
>TRBJ2-5|TRBV7-2|-|-
TGTGCCAGCAGCTTGCAGCGAAGTTTGTACCAAGAGACCCAGTACTTC
CASSLQRSLYQETQYF
>TRBJ2-3|TRBV2|-|medium-sized
TGTGCCAGCACTGATGTATCAGGGGGCACAGATACGCAGTATTTT
CASTDVSGGTDTQYF
>TRBJ1-1|TRBV19|-|-
TGTGCCAGTAGTATGTTTCCGGGGAACACTGAAGCTTTCTTT
CASSMFPGNTEAFF
>TRBJ2-1|TRBV18|-|-
TGTGCCAGCTCGCGCAGTAGGGGGGGTAGCTCCTACAATGAGCAGTTCTTC
CASSRSRGGSSYNEQFF
>TRBJ1-2|TRBV19|-|-
TGTGCCAGTAGGAGGGGGATTTCCTATGGCTACACCTTC
CASRRGISYGYTF
>TRBJ1-5|TRBV19|-|-
TGTGCCAGCGCGGGGGGCGCTTCCCATCATCAGCCCCAGCATTTT
CASAGGASHHQPQHF
>TRBJ1-1|TRBV2|TRBD1|-
TGTGCCAGCAGGGACAGGGGGTATAACACTGAAGCTTTCTTT
CASRDRGYNTEAFF